This TCR beta chain was identified during a study of blood T cell repertoires in COVID-19. The CDR3 has 15 residues. Trimming cost V 3 bases and J 5 bases, with 14 bases left between them. Germline V gives CDR1 KGHSH, CDR2 LQKENI. Method: immunoSEQ multiplex PCR; TCRdb's copy keeps in-frame clones and lacks some. The sample carries around 200,000 clones, approximately 81% recorded once. Participant reports of clinical history set cohort assignment. Specimen: PBMCs or T cells enriched from blood (not recorded which). This TCR derives from a man between 35 and 55 years old who had recovered from COVID-19. The rearrangement joins TRBV18 to TRBJ2-1, with D perhaps matching TRBD1 (7 bases). The CDR3 sequence is CASSPLAGGNNEQFF. CDR3 DNA sequence: TGTGCCAGCTCACCCCTGGCAGGGGGGAACAATGAGCAGTTCTTC.